Here is one T cell receptor (beta chain) with its context. Its antigen target is currently unknown. Qualities for individual bases were not recorded, and no much larger clone is one base off. The CDR1 and CDR2 encoded by the germline V gene are SGHTA and FQGTGA. From the cysteine up to the phenylalanine, the CDR3 has a length of 14 residues. Only the CDR3 region is kept as DNA, spanning 42 bases read in frame from base 1. Trimming takes 3 bases from V and 4 bases from J, and the germline ends sit 11 bases apart. DNA from CEF-cultured naive and memory CD4+ T cells underwent immunoSEQ TCR-beta sequencing at survey level. The study's processing was this. Preprocessing removed nonproductive sequences and CDR3s not starting with C, not ending with F or W, or shorter than 7 amino acids. The MANAFEST web app was used to call antigen-specific clonotypes on the basis of expansion compared with the reference and with other culture wells. To be counted as positive, a clone had to show significant expansion compared with the reference culture, at an FDR below 0.05, in 2 of 3 replicate wells. To be called positive, a clone also had to show significant expansion compared with every other tandem well and an odds ratio greater than 5. Cultured and uncultured naive and memory CD4+ repertoires were searched for previously identified spike- and CEF-reactive CDR3s. CDR3 homology was quantified as pairwise Levenshtein distance, calculated with the stringdist R package after three terminal residues were trimmed from each end. TCRdb provides this immuneACCESS table in a form limited to in-frame rearrangements. Some clones are lacking; in checked studies, under half of them reflect an unresolved V gene, and why the rest are absent is not known. V and J calls and clone size are given by that table; D and trimming were obtained from the DNA. For this sample there are tens of thousands of clones; more than 60% appear just once. The ten top clones hold 2.5% to 3% of the sample.

The data were obtained in a study of CD4 T cells in relation to SARS-CoV-2 and coronaviruses (dated by TCRdb to the early 2020s). For the wider study: In the ViraFEST assay, PBMCs were cultured with antigen for 9 to 10 days, after which TCR beta CDR3s were sequenced to identify antigen-specific clonal expansions. A median age of around 40 years, with a range of about 21 to 80 years, was recorded for the full convalescent cohort of some 12 patients. Of the approximately 12 convalescent patients, 8 were male and 4 were female, and two of the subjects were Hispanic. HLA restriction was mapped for shared crossreactive spike epitopes using patient-derived lymphoblastoid cell lines. At the level of individual TCR clonotypes, the study evaluated whether memory CD4+ T cells crossreact between the spike proteins of SARS-CoV-2 and those of common cold coronaviruses. The Adaptive Biotechnologies TCR-sequencing kit was used to sequence samples from a few pre-COVID donors and the naive versus memory experiments, whereas other data were Illumina-based. A different, Illumina-based TCR-beta assay was used to sequence expansion assays from other donors in the study. Here is what the overall study found, with its caveats: Because no donor provided both pre-pandemic and post-infection samples, tracing the source of pre-existing responses was limited. Significantly weaker SARS-CoV-2-driven expansion was shown by crossreactive clones than by monoreactive clones, consistent with antigenic imprinting. Since the crossreactivity analysis centred on spike protein, crossreactivity against other viral proteins was not assessed. Memory CD4+ clonotypes crossrecognizing SARS-CoV-2 and at least one common cold coronavirus spike were found in approximately 60% of donors. The study was constrained by small numbers of patients and of tested TCRs. Sequencing of naive versus memory cells indicated that the assay detects memory recall responses, not primary responses primed during culture.

Naive and memory CD4+ T cells were separated from cryopreserved PBMCs through CD4 enrichment, which was followed by EasySep naive CD4+ T cell enrichment. For about eleven days, sorted naive or memory CD4+ T cells (roughly 110,000) were cultured at a 1:1 ratio with T cell-depleted PBMCs and CEF peptides. Each peptide culture condition was generally run in triplicate replicate wells. Ficoll-Paque PLUS gradient centrifugation was used to isolate PBMCs from either whole blood or leukapheresis product. PBMCs were either cryopreserved at -140°C or used fresh in the expansion assay. The QIAamp Micro DNA Kit was used to extract genomic DNA from the CD4+ T cells.

The chain employs TRBV7-3 and TRBJ2-3, with the D gene uncertain. Sequencing was performed on memory CD4+ T cells from PBMCs, cultured in vitro. The cell subset or site label, as the study defines it: memory (non-naive) CD4+ T cells. This sequence was found in an adult with COVID-19. At the DNA level, the sequence is TGTGCCAGCAGCTTTTCCCTTGGAGCAGATACGCAGTATTTT. Translated, this gives CASSFSLGADTQYF.